Listed below are T cell receptor beta chains from one sample, sequenced in a study of T cells in Graves' hyperthyroidism and ophthalmopathy. TCRdb re-analysed the multiplex PCR reads in MiXCR, keeping a single row per CDR3 protein. The sample carries about half a million distinct CDR3 sequences, nearly 20% recorded once. The sample consisted of blood. Source of these receptors: a man aged 35 to 55 with Graves' ophthalmopathy. The conserved cysteine and the conserved F or W are not part of the CDR3 here. Fields, in order: J gene, clone size, V gene, CDR3 length, CDR3 protein. Some rows have no size entry. The others give once, few or many, or a class for an expanded clone.

TRBJ1-6 | many | TRBV20-1 | 12 | SARDPGGGSPLH
TRBJ2-7 | - | TRBV4-2 | 12 | ASSQVAADYEQY
TRBJ2-7 | - | TRBV29-1 | 16 | SVLKVGTSGRAFYEQY
TRBJ1-6 | - | TRBV20-1 | 14 | SAIRESEIYNSPLH
TRBJ1-2 | - | TRBV5-5 | 13 | ASSFQGTPNYGYT
TRBJ2-1 | - | TRBV14 | 12 | ASSQDPLGNEQF
TRBJ2-3 | - | TRBV18 | 11 | ASSPPTSGRQY
TRBJ2-7 | few | TRBV12-3/TRBV12-4 | 13 | ASSFRRTGAYEQY
TRBJ2-1 | many | TRBV11-1 | 12 | ASSLALSSWEQF
TRBJ1-1 | - | TRBV12-3/TRBV12-4 | 12 | ASSLALGEDEAF
TRBJ2-1 | many | TRBV2 | 14 | ATLRSATESYNEQF
TRBJ1-4 | - | TRBV27 | 14 | ASSRWIGQYNEKLF
TRBJ1-1 | many | TRBV6-2/TRBV6-3 | 12 | ASNRGTGKTEAF
TRBJ2-3 | - | TRBV6-2/TRBV6-3 | 12 | ASKSGESTDTQY
TRBJ2-1 | - | TRBV14 | 14 | ASSQDKGTGYNEQF
TRBJ2-7 | - | TRBV7-9 | 13 | ASSTPGQGPYEQY
TRBJ1-1 | few | TRBV5-1 | 13 | ASSQPGQGGTEAF
TRBJ1-1 | many | TRBV7-9 | 13 | ASRPIQTENTEAF
TRBJ2-4 | many | TRBV28 | 14 | ATETPGTIAKNIQY
TRBJ2-1 | - | TRBV7-9 | 10 | ASSPMNNEQF
TRBJ1-2 | - | TRBV7-9 | 12 | ASNPGGANYGYT
TRBJ2-7 | - | TRBV11-2 | 13 | ASSLVFTETYEQY
TRBJ1-4 | few | TRBV5-1 | 13 | ASSHGQGGNEKLF
TRBJ2-7 | few | TRBV6-1 | 11 | ASSAYTLGEQY
TRBJ1-4 | - | TRBV7-2 | 13 | ASSSRMATNEKLF
TRBJ2-3 | - | TRBV24-1 | 12 | ATSEEAISDTQY
TRBJ1-3 | - | TRBV12-3/TRBV12-4 | 12 | ASSLGVIGNTIY
TRBJ1-5 | once | TRBV5-1 | 11 | ASSWDLDQPQH
TRBJ2-3 | - | TRBV7-8 | 13 | ASSSKGSGTDTQY
TRBJ2-7 | - | TRBV6-1 | 12 | ASSESSYSYEQY
TRBJ1-6 | - | TRBV5-1 | 13 | ASSLGQIDNSPLH